The rows below give T cell receptor beta chains drawn from one sample of a study of T-cell reconstitution after alpha-beta-depleted transplantation in children. TCRdb re-called the PCR reads through MiXCR, storing one row per CDR3 protein. The table has hundreds of thousands of distinct CDR3 sequences, roughly 11% seen once. Sample: PBMCs, taken before TCRalphabeta/CD19-depleted stem cell transplant. The receptor source for this set is a child under two years old with acute myeloid leukemia, due to receive a stem cell transplant. The CDR3 runs from the conserved cysteine through the conserved F or W. The D gene is left open where the match is weak. Size is stated as how often the clone was seen (once, few, many) or a class if it is expanded.

d_gene	abundance	v_gene	j_gene	CDR3nt	CDR3aa
NA	many	TRBV2	TRBJ2-1	TGTGCCAGCAGTGGGATGGGGGGTTACAATGAGCAGTTCTTC	CASSGMGGYNEQFF
NA	few	TRBV30	TRBJ2-3	TGTGCCTGGAGTGTAGGACGAGATACGCAGTATTTT	CAWSVGRDTQYF
NA	many	TRBV19	TRBJ2-2	TGTGCCAGTAGTATCGCTGGGATCACCGGGGAGCTGTTTTTT	CASSIAGITGELFF
NA	many	TRBV28	TRBJ1-3	TGTGCCAGCAGTTCCCCGGGAGGTAGAATAAACACCATATATTTT	CASSSPGGRINTIYF
NA	many	TRBV7-6	TRBJ1-5	TGTGCCAGCAGCCGTTCTGCGGGTCAGCCCCAGCATTTT	CASSRSAGQPQHF
TRBD2	many	TRBV20-1	TRBJ2-1	TGCAGTGCTAGCGTGTCCCTAGCGGGAGGTAACAATGAGCAGTTCTTC	CSASVSLAGGNNEQFF
NA	many	TRBV3-1	TRBJ2-1	TGTGCCAGCAGCCAAGGGGGTCGGCGGAATGAGCAGTTCTTC	CASSQGGRRNEQFF
NA	many	TRBV6-4	TRBJ2-1	TGTGCCAGCAGTGATTCCCTAGCCTCGTACAATGAGCAGTTCTTC	CASSDSLASYNEQFF
NA	many	TRBV6-5	TRBJ1-1	TGTGCCAGCAGTTACCTCCAGACGGTCATGAACACTGAAGCTTTCTTT	CASSYLQTVMNTEAFF
TRBD2	many	TRBV20-1	TRBJ2-3	TGCAGTGCAACCCGACTAGCGGGAGGCACAGATACGCAGTATTTT	CSATRLAGGTDTQYF
NA	many	TRBV5-1	TRBJ1-2	TGCGCCAGCAGCTTGGAGGTTGAGGGGCTCTATGGCTACACCTTC	CASSLEVEGLYGYTF
NA	many	TRBV4-3	TRBJ2-1	TGCGCCAGCAGCCACCCCATCGGCCATGAGCAGTTCTTC	CASSHPIGHEQFF